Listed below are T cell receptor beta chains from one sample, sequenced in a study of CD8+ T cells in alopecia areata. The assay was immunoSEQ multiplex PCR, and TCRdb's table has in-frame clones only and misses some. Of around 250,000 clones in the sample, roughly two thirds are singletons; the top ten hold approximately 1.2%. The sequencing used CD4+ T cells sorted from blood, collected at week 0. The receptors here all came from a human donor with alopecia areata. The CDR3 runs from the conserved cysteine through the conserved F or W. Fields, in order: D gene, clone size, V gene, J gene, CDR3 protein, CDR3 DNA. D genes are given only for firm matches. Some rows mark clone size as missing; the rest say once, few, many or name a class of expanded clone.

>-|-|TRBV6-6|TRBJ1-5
CASSYDFRPQHF
TGTGCCAGCAGTTACGATTTCCGTCCCCAGCATTTT
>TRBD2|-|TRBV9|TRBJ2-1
CASSASGGSYNEQFF
TGTGCCAGCAGCGCGAGCGGGGGCTCCTACAATGAGCAGTTCTTC
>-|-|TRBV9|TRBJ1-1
CASSVATVASTEAFF
TGTGCCAGCAGCGTAGCTACAGTGGCGAGCACTGAAGCTTTCTTT
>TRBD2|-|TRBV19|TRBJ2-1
CASAPGRYEQFF
TGTGCCAGCGCGCCCGGGAGGTATGAGCAGTTCTTC
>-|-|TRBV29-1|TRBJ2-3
CSVDQGRTDTQYF
TGCAGCGTGGATCAGGGGCGCACAGATACGCAGTATTTT
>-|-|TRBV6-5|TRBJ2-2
CASSYLDVTGELFF
TGTGCCAGCAGTTACCTCGATGTCACCGGGGAGCTGTTTTTT
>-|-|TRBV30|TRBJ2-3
CAWSATSRRTDTQYF
TGTGCCTGGAGTGCGACTTCTCGACGAACAGATACGCAGTATTTT
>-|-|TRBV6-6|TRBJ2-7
CASSYSSQGLGEQYF
TGTGCCAGCAGTTACTCGAGCCAGGGATTGGGCGAGCAGTACTTC
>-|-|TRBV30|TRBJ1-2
CAWEEVGYGYTF
TGTGCCTGGGAAGAAGTGGGCTATGGCTACACCTTC
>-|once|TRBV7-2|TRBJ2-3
CASSQADTQYF
TGTGCCAGCAGCCAGGCAGATACGCAGTATTTT
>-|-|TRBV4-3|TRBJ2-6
CASSQGGGSGANVLTF
TGCGCCAGCAGCCAAGGAGGGGGGTCTGGGGCCAACGTCCTGACTTTC
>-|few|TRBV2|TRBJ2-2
CASSADRFSGELFF
TGTGCCAGCAGTGCCGATAGGTTTAGCGGGGAGCTGTTTTTT
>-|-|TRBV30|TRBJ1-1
CAWSKLRQGIPEAFF
TGTGCCTGGAGTAAGCTACGGCAGGGAATCCCTGAAGCTTTCTTT
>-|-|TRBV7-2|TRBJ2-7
CASSLVDSGRYEQYF
TGTGCCAGCAGCTTAGTAGACAGTGGGAGATACGAGCAGTACTTC
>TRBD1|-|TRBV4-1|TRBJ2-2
CASSRQGPGELFF
TGCGCCAGCAGCCGACAGGGGCCCGGGGAGCTGTTTTTT
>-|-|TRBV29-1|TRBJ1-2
CSVVAGNYGYTF
TGCAGCGTTGTCGCAGGGAACTATGGCTACACCTTC
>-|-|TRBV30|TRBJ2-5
CAWSVETQYF
TGTGCCTGGAGTGTGGAGACCCAGTACTTC
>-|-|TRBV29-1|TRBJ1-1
CSVTMDTEAFF
TGCAGCGTAACCATGGACACTGAAGCTTTCTTT
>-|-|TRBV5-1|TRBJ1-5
CASSYDSLNQPQHF
TGCGCCAGCAGCTACGACAGCCTGAATCAGCCCCAGCATTTT
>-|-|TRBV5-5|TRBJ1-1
CASSLVHRANTEAFF
TGTGCCAGCAGCTTGGTTCACAGGGCGAACACTGAAGCTTTCTTT
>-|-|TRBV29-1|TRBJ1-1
CSGYVGPNTEAFF
TGCAGCGGGTACGTGGGACCGAACACTGAAGCTTTCTTT
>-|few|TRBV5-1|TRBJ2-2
CASGDTGELFF
TGCGCCAGCGGAGACACCGGGGAGCTGTTTTTT
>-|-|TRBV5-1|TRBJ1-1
CASSFVGRGTEAFF
TGCGCCAGCAGCTTCGTTGGGAGGGGTACTGAAGCTTTCTTT
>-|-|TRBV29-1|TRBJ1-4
CSVSPDNEKLFF
TGCAGCGTCTCCCCGGATAATGAAAAACTGTTTTTT
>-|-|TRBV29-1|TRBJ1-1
CSAGDEEDTEAFF
TGCAGCGCAGGGGACGAAGAGGACACTGAAGCTTTCTTT
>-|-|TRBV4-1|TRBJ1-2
CASSLRQANYGYTF
TGCGCCAGCAGCCTGCGACAGGCGAACTATGGCTACACCTTC
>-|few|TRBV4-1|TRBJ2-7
CASSQVGRYEQYF
TGCGCCAGCAGCCAAGTAGGCAGGTACGAGCAGTACTTC
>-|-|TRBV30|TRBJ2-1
CAWSVRVDNEQFF
TGTGCCTGGAGTGTACGGGTGGACAATGAGCAGTTCTTC
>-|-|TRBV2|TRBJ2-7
CASRTTGSSYEQYF
TGTGCCAGCAGAACCACAGGGAGCTCCTACGAGCAGTACTTC
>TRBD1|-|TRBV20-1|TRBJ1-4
CSARTGLELFF
TGCAGTGCCAGGACAGGCCTGGAACTGTTTTTT
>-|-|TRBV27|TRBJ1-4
CASSSRGATNEKLFF
TGTGCCAGCAGTTCCCGGGGGGCAACTAATGAAAAACTGTTTTTT
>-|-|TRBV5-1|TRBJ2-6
CASSLDGQSGANVLTF
TGCGCCAGCAGCTTAGACGGACAGTCTGGGGCCAACGTCCTGACTTTC
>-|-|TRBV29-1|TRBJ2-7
CSVAQGASYEQYF
TGCAGCGTTGCGCAGGGAGCGTCCTACGAGCAGTACTTC
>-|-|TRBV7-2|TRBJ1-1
CASSLPGLNTEAFF
TGTGCCAGCAGCTTACCGGGATTGAACACTGAAGCTTTCTTT
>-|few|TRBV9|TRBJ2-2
CASSVATRVPLDTGELFF
TGTGCCAGCAGCGTAGCTACCAGGGTCCCGCTAGACACCGGGGAGCTGTTTTTT
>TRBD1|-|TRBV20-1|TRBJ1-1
CSNGQASFF
TGCAGTAACGGACAGGCGTCTTTCTTT
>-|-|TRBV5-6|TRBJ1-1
CASSSRALNTEAFF
TGTGCCAGCAGCTCCAGGGCTTTGAACACTGAAGCTTTCTTT